What follows describes a single TCR beta chain. This CDR3 has 15 residues. Germline V gene lookup returns CDR1 KGHDR and CDR2 SFDVKD. Trimming removed 6 bases at V and 5 bases at J, with 18 bases between. This table comes from immunoSEQ multiplex PCR, and its TCRdb copy is limited to in-frame clones, with some not included. Altogether around 220,000 clones are present, more than 85% being singletons, with the ten largest covering under 2.5%. The entry originates in a study of blood T cell repertoires in COVID-19. Study information: T cells, B-cell-depleted T cells, or PBMCs provided the cDNA or gDNA that served as material.

Sequenced: peripheral blood. V and J are TRBV24-1 and TRBJ2-5; a weak D match, TRBD2 (6 bases). The source of this sequence is a man aged 35 to 55 with active or convalescent COVID-19. This CDR3 is CATSPGLMNGETQYF. CDR3 DNA: TGTGCCACCAGTCCGGGACTCATGAATGGGGAGACCCAGTACTTC.